This TCR beta chain appears in the sequencing data of a study of cytomegalovirus exposure and HLA in healthy donors. Whole-study context: For the roughly 370 genotyped donors, roughly 80% fell within the Caucasian-associated ancestry cluster. The study, taken as a whole, reports: One variant, a missense change in DCLRE1C, was linked in a later analysis to TCR beta V- and J-gene trimming.

On this clone itself: Antigen: not known.

The PCR contained 60 Vbeta and 13 Jbeta primers. Repertoires were generated with immunoSEQ multiplex PCR, while TCRdb's copy carries only in-frame clones and drops some. This sample has approximately 200,000 clones, with under 80% found just once. V was clipped by 5 bases and J by 2 bases; unmatched bases: 11. This CDR3 contains 18 residues. The V gene's germline CDR1 is SEHNR and CDR2 FQNEAQ (reference sequence). The V gene is TRBV7-9, the J gene TRBJ2-3; TRBD2 agrees at 12 bases. Sequenced material: PBMCs. This sequence originates from a man aged 25 to 45 in good health and CMV-seropositive. CDR3 nucleotide sequence: TGTGCCAGCAGCCCGACTAGCGGGAGCTTCCTACCCACAGATACGCAGTATTTT. This translates into CASSPTSGSFLPTDTQYF. Together with reference TRBV7-9 and TRBJ2-3, the CDR3 gives the full variable domain: DTGVSQNPRHKITKRGQNVTFRCDPISEHNRLYWYRQTLGQGPEFLTYFQNEAQLEKSRLLSDRFSAERPKGSFSTLEIQRTEQGDSAMYLCASSPTSGSFLPTDTQYFGPGTRLTVL.